This T cell receptor (beta chain) originates from a study of cytomegalovirus exposure and HLA in healthy donors (dated by TCRdb to the late 2010s). Background for the entire study: An earlier analysis of approximately 600 of the donors reported 250 to 350 Gb of sequence data and around 120 million unique TCR beta sequences from some 180 million T cells. Of the 350 to 450 genotyped donors, over 65% fell in the genetic ancestry cluster associated with self-reported Caucasian donors. An early release that covered fewer than 800 HLA-typed donors contained approximately 320 gigabases of sequencing data and about 84 million unique TCR sequences. Every discovery cohort repertoire had been produced on one sequencing platform. To decide whether each TCR beta V gene segment behaved as functional or pseudogenic, an earlier analysis of some 600 of the donors relied on high-throughput TCR beta sequencing. Donor age, sex, ethnicity and CMV serostatus were compiled alongside the repertoire data. The aim of the study was to test whether cataloging public T cell receptors could identify signatures of past pathogen exposure. To study patterns of TCR occurrence, a later analysis re-analyzed previously published TCR beta repertoires from 650 to 750 donors and added high-resolution HLA genotyping. A separate validation cohort of roughly 130 different subjects was used in addition to the roughly 620-subject first cohort. A handful of DR-DQ haplotypes were treated as single units for association and clustering because of strong linkage in the cohort. HLA typing covered class I and class II loci at four-digit resolution. The number of typed donors differed by locus: roughly 629-640 for A, B, C, DRB1 and DQB1; approximately 520 for DQA1; roughly 600 for DPA1; and about 450 for DPB1. On average, about 240,000 unique TCR beta nucleotide sequences were sequenced per donor among 398 genotyped donors of the cohort, with roughly 20% of those sequences being non-productive. To predict cytomegalovirus infection status, the study brought together high-throughput TCR immunosequencing, statistical association of individual TCRs with disease status, and machine learning. Genome-wide SNP genotypes for about 65% of the roughly 700 donors were used in a later genetic analysis, which treated that subset as a discovery cohort. The study used immunosequencing to profile the T cell repertoires of under 700 subjects and linked those repertoires to cytomegalovirus serostatus. Rather than using new phenotypic data, the later analysis identified candidate immune exposures from TCR beta sequences and from how often those sequences occurred across donors. Points the paper makes about the study in general: Roughly uniform sequencing depth across donors was assumed in presence/absence analyses, although this assumption may not hold. The cohort was sequenced for TCR beta chains only, and without alpha or paired-chain data the features that could be detected were limited. Compared with equally common non-associated chains, HLA-associated TCR beta chains in a later analysis were more clonally expanded and had lower generation probabilities. HLA typing was unavailable for some donors at each locus, so association tests used only the typed subset. Several of the top co-occurrence clusters appeared to be linked to parvovirus B19, influenza, CMV and Epstein-Barr virus, according to a later analysis. According to a later genetic analysis, donors in an Asian-associated ancestry cluster had fewer N-insertions in productive TCRs than the approximately 690-donor mean. Because counts were too low, roughly 17 rarely observed V segments, including chromosome 9 orphons, were left out of the earlier analysis of 587 of the donors. The classifier was reported to diagnose cytomegalovirus status with high specificity and sensitivity in both the original cohort and the validation cohort. Strong co-occurrence of HLA alleles, especially DR and DQ, made assigning TCR associations to individual alleles difficult. A further reported finding was that TCR beta sequences accurately predicted the HLA-A and HLA-B alleles for most subjects in the first cohort. The authors suggested that the approach could potentially be generalized to other disease states and immunological phenotypes. Across donors, most TCR sequences were observed very rarely, whereas some public TCRs were present in many individuals. Immune exposure information for the cohort was limited to CMV serostatus. A cluster of highly shared sequence variants was judged likely to represent a technical artifact of the sequencing pipeline. In the study, 150 to 200 TCR beta chains were listed as associated with cytomegalovirus. A later analysis found that most CMV-associated TCR beta chains appeared HLA-restricted, with HLA associations seemingly driven largely by CMV exposure. Correlated functional status among segregating V segments might reflect linkage disequilibrium, but an unknown experimental factor could not be ruled out. A few of the identified cytomegalovirus-associated TCR beta chains were confirmed in vitro to be specific for cytomegalovirus antigens. According to a later analysis, TCR association rates differed among HLA loci, with DRB1 alleles showing the most associated TCRs and HLA-C alleles showing the fewest. Some IMGT-functional V segments, including TRBV6-2 and TRBV6-3, could not be told apart with the 87-base-pair reads, so those segments were excluded. Broadly in line with IMGT annotations, most TCR beta V segments showed up in productive rearrangements about 87% or about 30% of the time in an earlier analysis of 587 of the donors. V-gene and J-gene trimming of TCR beta chains was associated with a missense DCLRE1C variant in a later genetic analysis, and the association was replicated in an independent cohort. In a later analysis, about 17,000 TCR beta sequences were associated with specific HLA alleles at a false discovery rate of 0.05.

A remark on this clone: Its antigen remains unidentified. Per-nucleotide qualities are absent, and no much larger clonotype sits a single base away.

The cohort comprised more than 550 healthy bone marrow donors. At the time of sampling, all cohort members were nominally healthy, though unrecorded immune exposures were likely present. The donor tested CMV seronegative and was one of the 352 seronegative cohort members. A peripheral blood sample was collected from each donor, and TCR beta sequencing was performed on peripheral blood mononuclear cells. Genomic DNA was extracted from the blood cell samples with the Qiagen DNeasy Blood Extraction Kit. The CDR1 and CDR2 encoded by the germline V gene are MGHDK and SYGVNS. The CDR3 runs 13 residues from the cysteine to the phenylalanine. Kept here is only the CDR3 DNA, which spans 39 bases and is read in frame from base 1. V and J are truncated by 3 bases and 7 bases respectively, leaving an intervening sequence of 10 bases. Library method: the immunoSEQ multiplex PCR assay. For the multiplex PCR, a mixture combining 60 forward primers for TCR Vbeta segments and 13 reverse primers for TCR Jbeta segments was used. A multiplex PCR assay on genomic DNA amplified the CDR3 region of rearranged TCR beta genes. The Illumina HiSeq System was used to sequence the amplified TCR beta libraries as 87-base-pair reads. As for the authors' bioinformatics: A later analysis counted about 80 million unique TCR beta chains across the 650 to 800 repertoires, and some 12 million of these chains were shared by at least two donors. To remove PCR and sequencing errors, raw reads were error-corrected and collapsed into unique sequences using a nearest-neighbor algorithm that merged closely related sequences. To assign V, D and J gene segments, CDR3 sequences were aligned to IMGT reference sequences. For a sequence to be retained, a match of at least six nucleotides to both a V gene segment and a J gene segment was required. A rearrangement was called productive if the CDR3 had no stop codons and remained in frame with V and J, and every other rearrangement was called non-productive. Following IMGT convention, CDR3 was defined as the stretch from the second conserved V-encoded cysteine to the conserved J-encoded phenylalanine. Sequences without an unambiguous match to a single V gene segment were excluded from the earlier analysis of 587 of the donors. In an earlier analysis of approximately 560 of the donors, a V segment was called functional when productive rearrangements were above 56.7%, and segregating when the standard deviation between donors exceeded 5%. A statistical classification framework was built to diagnose cytomegalovirus status from the catalog of TCR beta chain sequences. In a later analysis, V and J genes were assigned by comparing TCR nucleotide sequences against IMGT/GENE-DB human TR gene sequences. Using the TCRdist pipeline, a later analysis assigned CDR3 sequences along with most-parsimonious VDJ recombination scenarios. A later analysis defined each TCR beta chain by its CDR3 amino acid sequence plus V-gene family, and excluded reads lacking a unique V-gene family. As a way to deal with suspected cross-contamination and a sequencing artifact, a later analysis dropped 640 or so nucleotide sequences that were highly shared and had low generation probability. In a later analysis, a clonal expansion index for each public chain was calculated from normalized within-repertoire ranks of inferred template counts. In a later analysis, generation probabilities were computed with a VDJ recombination model fitted to out-of-frame rearrangements, and the resulting probabilities were checked against IGoR. Hypergeometric tests were used in a later analysis to score TCR-TCR, TCR-HLA and TCR-CMV co-occurrence, with a repertoire-size bias correction applied to the TCR pairs. A later analysis estimated false discovery rates by permuting HLA or CMV assignments 20 times. In a later analysis, co-occurring TCRs were grouped with DBSCAN, and TCRdist sequence similarity was added when clustering was performed within HLA-allele-positive subsets. For co-occurrence clustering, repertoires with fewer than 30,000 or more than 120,000 public chains were excluded, along with about five repertoires with anomalous nucleotide sharing. Not all clones reach the TCRdb copy of this immuneACCESS table, which keeps in-frame sequences only. Checked studies attribute under half of the gap to unresolved V genes and leave the rest unexplained. The DNA was the basis for D and trimming; V, J and clone size are from that table. This sample comprises 150,000 to 200,000 clones, around 80% of them detected only once. The ten largest make up roughly 1% of the sample.

The receptor was isolated from a woman aged 40 to 50 in good health and CMV-seronegative. Sequencing was performed on PBMCs. The rearranged chain carries TRBV25-1 and TRBJ2-1; the D gene is unclear. The CDR3 region has the sequence CASSEPQVNEQFF. Read as DNA, the sequence is TGTGCCAGCAGTGAGCCCCAGGTGAATGAGCAGTTCTTC.